Listed below are T cell receptor beta chains from one sample, sequenced in a study of T cells in Graves' hyperthyroidism and ophthalmopathy. TCRdb re-analysed the multiplex PCR reads in MiXCR, keeping a single row per CDR3 protein. The profile shows about 600,000 distinct CDR3 sequences, 11% to 15% of them singletons. Input material: blood. Every receptor here comes from a young woman with Graves' ophthalmopathy. Each CDR3 is given with its conserved first and last residue. Each record gives: CDR3 length, clone size, D gene, V gene, J gene, CDR3 DNA, CDR3 protein. The D gene is left open where the match is weak. Only some rows state a clone size, as once, few, many or a class for expanded clones.

>13|few|-|TRBV19|TRBJ1-1
TGTGCCAGTTTAGGGGGGCCGGTCACTGAAGCTTTCTTT
CASLGGPVTEAFF
>16|many|TRBD1|TRBV27|TRBJ1-2
TGTGCCAGCAGTATCTCCTTCCCAGGGGGTTACTATGGCTACACCTTC
CASSISFPGGYYGYTF
>13|many|TRBD1|TRBV12-3/TRBV12-4|TRBJ2-7
TGTGCCAGCAGTTTTGCAGGGGGCGGCGAGCAGTACTTC
CASSFAGGGEQYF
>12|-|-|TRBV29-1|TRBJ2-1
TGCAGCGGGGACGCCTCCCCCAATGAGCAGTTCTTC
CSGDASPNEQFF
>14|few|-|TRBV2|TRBJ2-7
TGTGCCAGCAGCCAAGAAAAGCTTTCCTACGAGCAGTACTTC
CASSQEKLSYEQYF
>14|few|-|TRBV6-1|TRBJ2-7
TGTGCCAGCAGGCCCGTTCAGAGCTCCTACGAGCAGTACTTC
CASRPVQSSYEQYF
>15|few|TRBD2|TRBV7-8|TRBJ2-3
TGTGCCAGCAGCTTATCAAGACTAGCCCCGGAGACGCAGTATTTT
CASSLSRLAPETQYF
>15|many|-|TRBV7-6|TRBJ2-3
TGTGCCAGCAGCTTACTAGTTGACGTATCGGATACGCAGTATTTT
CASSLLVDVSDTQYF
>13|many|TRBD1|TRBV12-3/TRBV12-4|TRBJ2-5
TGTGCCAGCAGCCGGACAGGGGAAGAGACCCAGTACTTC
CASSRTGEETQYF
>16|many|TRBD1|TRBV2|TRBJ1-1
TGTGCCAGCAGCAAGAGGACAGGGGACTCGGACACTGAAGCTTTCTTT
CASSKRTGDSDTEAFF
>13|-|-|TRBV28|TRBJ1-2
TGTGCCAGCAGTTGGGGCCGAGGGTTTGGCTACACCTTC
CASSWGRGFGYTF
>14|many|TRBD1|TRBV5-8|TRBJ2-7
TGTGCCAGCAGTTCGCCGGGACAGGGCTACGAGCAGTACTTC
CASSSPGQGYEQYF
>12|many|-|TRBV28|TRBJ2-7
TGTGCCAGCAGTATAAATTTTTACGAGCAGTACTTC
CASSINFYEQYF
>16|many|TRBD1|TRBV28|TRBJ2-1
TGTGCCAGCAATAAAGGGGGCGCCCCTTACTACAATGAGCAGTTCTTC
CASNKGGAPYYNEQFF
>14|few|-|TRBV15|TRBJ1-1
TGTGCCACCAGCAGAGAGACAGCGGGCACTGAAGCTTTCTTT
CATSRETAGTEAFF
>13|-|TRBD2|TRBV28|TRBJ2-1
TGTGCCAGCAGTTCGGGAGGACTCAATGAGCAGTTCTTC
CASSSGGLNEQFF
>14|-|-|TRBV5-1|TRBJ1-4
TGCGCCAGCAGCTTGGTCAGTGATAATGTAAAACTGTTTTTT
CASSLVSDNVKLFF
>15|many|TRBD2|TRBV15|TRBJ2-1
TGTGCCACCAGCCTGCTAGCGGGAGGAGTTAATGAGCAGTTCTTC
CATSLLAGGVNEQFF
>14|-|TRBD1|TRBV30|TRBJ2-3
TGTGCCGGAACCTACAGGGGGAGCACAGATACGCGGTATTTT
CAGTYRGSTDTRYF
>16|many|-|TRBV5-1|TRBJ2-1
TGCGCCAGCAGCTTGGGCGTCCAGAGCTCCTACAATGAGCAGTTCTTC
CASSLGVQSSYNEQFF
>13|many|-|TRBV12-3/TRBV12-4|TRBJ1-1
TGTGCCAGCAGTCCCTTCGGGAGGGTGGGAGCTTTCTTT
CASSPFGRVGAFF
>14|many|TRBD1|TRBV28|TRBJ2-3
TGTGCCAGCAGTTTGAGGACAGGGTCTGATACGCAGTATTTT
CASSLRTGSDTQYF
>14|many|TRBD2|TRBV4-1|TRBJ2-1
TGCGCCAGCAGCCAAGTTAGCGGGAGGGCCCTGCAGTTCTTC
CASSQVSGRALQFF
>21|few|TRBD2|TRBV20-1|TRBJ2-7
TGCAGTGCTAGAACCCCTTGGGGCGGGGCCGGGACTAGCGGTACAGGGGACGAGCAGTACTTC
CSARTPWGGAGTSGTGDEQYF
>13|many|-|TRBV20-1|TRBJ2-3
TGCAGTGCCGACCAGGGGTTCACAGATACGCAGTATTTT
CSADQGFTDTQYF
>13|many|-|TRBV7-8|TRBJ2-7
TGTGCCAGCAGCTTGGTGAGACACTACGAGCAGTACTTC
CASSLVRHYEQYF
>12|many|-|TRBV7-8|TRBJ2-1
TGTGCCAGTCGAAGAGAGACAAGAGAGCAGTTCTTC
CASRRETREQFF
>14|many|-|TRBV30|TRBJ1-5
TGTGCCTGGAGTGCCGGACGGAGCAATCAGCCCCAGCATTTT
CAWSAGRSNQPQHF
>14|few|-|TRBV19|TRBJ1-6
TGTGCCAGTAGTATAGGGGACCATAATTCACCCCTCCACTTT
CASSIGDHNSPLHF
>14|-|TRBD1|TRBV28|TRBJ2-3
TGTGCCAGCAGTGAACTACAGGGGCTAGATACGCAGTATTTT
CASSELQGLDTQYF
>14|many|-|TRBV7-9|TRBJ2-5
TGTGCCAGCAGCCCGATGATGGTTCAAGAGACCCAGTACTTC
CASSPMMVQETQYF
>15|many|TRBD1|TRBV20-1|TRBJ1-1
TGCAGTGCTGGAGGAGACAGGGTCCTTGGCACTGAAGCTTTCTTT
CSAGGDRVLGTEAFF
>16|-|TRBD2|TRBV25-1|TRBJ2-7
TGTGCCAGCAGTGCTCGCCTAGCGGGAGGTCGGTACGAGCAGTACTTC
CASSARLAGGRYEQYF
>15|many|-|TRBV19|TRBJ2-3
TGTGCCAGTAGTATACTGACAGCTAGCACAGATACGCAGTATTTT
CASSILTASTDTQYF
>18|many|-|TRBV6-2/TRBV6-3|TRBJ2-4
TGTGCCAGCAGTCGCCGTCTTTCTCGACACCTAGCCAAAAACATTCAGTACTTC
CASSRRLSRHLAKNIQYF
>15|many|-|TRBV6-5|TRBJ2-2
TGTGCCAGCAGTTACCGCCGGGAGAACACCGGGGAGCTGTTTTTT
CASSYRRENTGELFF
>17|many|TRBD1|TRBV24-1|TRBJ2-3
TGTGCCACCAGTTCCGGACAGGGGCTTCCAAACACAGATACGCAGTATTTT
CATSSGQGLPNTDTQYF
>15|-|-|TRBV2|TRBJ2-7
TGTGCCAGCAGTGAGATTAGACGACCGTCCTACGAGCAGTACTTC
CASSEIRRPSYEQYF
>15|-|TRBD2|TRBV11-1|TRBJ2-7
TGTGCCAGCAGCGATTTGACTAGCGGGAGACCCGAGCAGTACTTC
CASSDLTSGRPEQYF
>14|many|-|TRBV7-2|TRBJ1-2
TGTGCCAGCGAGCCTCAGGGACTTAACTATGGCTACACCTTC
CASEPQGLNYGYTF
>13|-|-|TRBV6-2/TRBV6-3|TRBJ1-2
TGTGCCAGCAGTCTTGGCGGGGACGATGGCTACACCTTC
CASSLGGDDGYTF
>16|few|-|TRBV28|TRBJ1-3
TGTGCCAGCAGCCCCGGGGGCCTTACAGCTGGAAACACCATATATTTT
CASSPGGLTAGNTIYF
>13|many|-|TRBV29-1|TRBJ2-7
TGCAGCGTCCTGACAGTTGAAAGGTACGAGCAGTACTTC
CSVLTVERYEQYF
>15|many|TRBD1|TRBV6-2/TRBV6-3|TRBJ2-7
TGTGCCAGCAGTTGGCCGGGACAGGGGTTGTACGAGCAGTACTTC
CASSWPGQGLYEQYF
>15|few|TRBD1|TRBV19|TRBJ2-7
TGTGCCAGTAGTATATCGGCAGGGGGCTCCTACGAGCAGTACTTC
CASSISAGGSYEQYF
>15|-|-|TRBV18|TRBJ2-5
TGTGCCAGCTCACCAATCGGCAGCCGACAAGAGACCCAGTACTTC
CASSPIGSRQETQYF